The source of this TCR beta chain is a study of cytomegalovirus exposure and HLA in healthy donors. Study-level information: About 77 million unique TCRs from HLA-typed donors made up an early data release. Genotyping of some 400 donors showed that about 79% belonged to the Caucasian-associated ancestry cluster. Findings of the study overall: The authors assumed roughly uniform sequencing depth across donors for presence/absence analyses.

Remarks on this clone: Its antigen remains unidentified.

In germline, CDR1 is LNHNV, CDR2 YYDKDF (reference sequence). V lost 0 bases to trimming and J lost 5 bases, with 4 bases between them. The length of the CDR3 is 12 residues. The PCR employed 60 Vbeta primers together with 13 Jbeta primers. Profiling relied on immunoSEQ multiplex PCR, and the TCRdb table lists in-frame clones only, not all of them. The sample shows roughly 120,000 clones, over 65% of them seen only once. The rearrangement joins TRBV15 to TRBJ1-2; D gene unclear. The receptor's source is a woman aged 25 to 39 in good health and CMV-seronegative. The sequenced sample consisted of PBMCs. CDR3 in DNA: TGTGCCACCAGCAGAGAGTCTTATGGCTACACCTTC. Protein: CATSRESYGYTF.